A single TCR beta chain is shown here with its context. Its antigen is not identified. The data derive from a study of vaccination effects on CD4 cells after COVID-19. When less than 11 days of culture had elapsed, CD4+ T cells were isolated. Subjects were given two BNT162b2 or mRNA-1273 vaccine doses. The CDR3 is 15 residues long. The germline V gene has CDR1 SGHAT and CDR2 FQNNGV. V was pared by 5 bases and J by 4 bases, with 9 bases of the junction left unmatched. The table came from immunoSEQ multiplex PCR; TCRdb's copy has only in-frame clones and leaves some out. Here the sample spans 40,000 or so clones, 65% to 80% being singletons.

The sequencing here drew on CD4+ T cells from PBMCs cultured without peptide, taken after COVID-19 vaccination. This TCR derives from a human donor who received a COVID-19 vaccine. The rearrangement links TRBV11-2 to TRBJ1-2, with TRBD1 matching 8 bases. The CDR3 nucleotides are TGTGCCAGCAGCGGGACCAGGGGGCGCCTCTATGGCTACACCTTC. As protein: CASSGTRGRLYGYTF.